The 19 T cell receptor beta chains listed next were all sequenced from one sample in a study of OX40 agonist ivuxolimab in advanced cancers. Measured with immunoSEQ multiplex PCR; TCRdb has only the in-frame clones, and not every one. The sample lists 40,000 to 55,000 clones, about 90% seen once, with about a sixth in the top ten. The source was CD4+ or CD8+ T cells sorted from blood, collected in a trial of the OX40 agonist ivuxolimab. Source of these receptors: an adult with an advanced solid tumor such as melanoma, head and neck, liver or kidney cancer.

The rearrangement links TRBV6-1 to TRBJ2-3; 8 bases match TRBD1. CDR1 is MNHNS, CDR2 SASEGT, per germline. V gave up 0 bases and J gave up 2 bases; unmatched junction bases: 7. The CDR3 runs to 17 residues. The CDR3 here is CASSEAPQGAATDTQYF. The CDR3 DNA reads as TGTGCCAGCAGTGAAGCGCCGCAGGGGGCCGCCACAGATACGCAGTATTTT.

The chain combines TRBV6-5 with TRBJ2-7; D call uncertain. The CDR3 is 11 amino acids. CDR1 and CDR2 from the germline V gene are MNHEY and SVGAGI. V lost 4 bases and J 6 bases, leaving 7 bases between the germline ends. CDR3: CASSSPPEQYF. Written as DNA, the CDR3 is TGTGCCAGCAGTTCCCCCCCCGAGCAGTACTTC.

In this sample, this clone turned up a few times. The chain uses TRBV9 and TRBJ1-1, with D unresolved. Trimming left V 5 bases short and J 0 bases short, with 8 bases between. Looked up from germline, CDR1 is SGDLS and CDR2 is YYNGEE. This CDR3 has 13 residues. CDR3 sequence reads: CASSRLMNTEAFF. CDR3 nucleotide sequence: TGTGCCAGCAGTAGACTGATGAACACTGAAGCTTTCTTT.

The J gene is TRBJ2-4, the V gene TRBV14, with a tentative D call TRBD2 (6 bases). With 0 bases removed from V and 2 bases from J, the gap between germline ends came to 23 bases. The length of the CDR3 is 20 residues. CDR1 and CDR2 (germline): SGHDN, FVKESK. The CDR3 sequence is CASSQDPFLSGEVTKNIQYF. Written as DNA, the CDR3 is TGTGCCAGCAGCCAAGATCCCTTTTTATCTGGGGAGGTAACCAAAAACATTCAGTACTTC.

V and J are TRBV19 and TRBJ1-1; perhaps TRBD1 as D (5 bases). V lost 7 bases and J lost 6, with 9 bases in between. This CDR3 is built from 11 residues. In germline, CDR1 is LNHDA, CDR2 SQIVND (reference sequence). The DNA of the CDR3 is TGTGCCAGTACCCAGGGACCTGAAGCTTTCTTT. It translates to CASTQGPEAFF.

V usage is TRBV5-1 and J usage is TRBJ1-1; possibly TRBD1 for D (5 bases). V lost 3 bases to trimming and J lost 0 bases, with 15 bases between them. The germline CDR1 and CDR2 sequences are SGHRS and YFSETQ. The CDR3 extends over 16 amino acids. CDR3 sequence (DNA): TGCGCCAGCAGCTGGACCGGGGCAACCTTGAACACTGAAGCTTTCTTT. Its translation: CASSWTGATLNTEAFF.

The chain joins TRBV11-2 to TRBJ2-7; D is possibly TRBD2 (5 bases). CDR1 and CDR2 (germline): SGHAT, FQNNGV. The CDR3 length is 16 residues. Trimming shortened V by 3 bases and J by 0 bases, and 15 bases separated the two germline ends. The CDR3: CASSLVRGLSSYEQYF. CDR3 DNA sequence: TGTGCCAGCAGCTTGGTACGGGGTCTAAGCTCCTACGAGCAGTACTTC.

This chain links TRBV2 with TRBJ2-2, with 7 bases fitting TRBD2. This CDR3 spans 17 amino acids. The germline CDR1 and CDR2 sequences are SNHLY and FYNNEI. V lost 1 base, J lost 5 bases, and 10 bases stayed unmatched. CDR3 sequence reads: CASSEDSGGRRTGELFF. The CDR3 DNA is TGTGCCAGCAGTGAAGATTCCGGCGGGAGAAGAACCGGGGAGCTGTTTTTT.

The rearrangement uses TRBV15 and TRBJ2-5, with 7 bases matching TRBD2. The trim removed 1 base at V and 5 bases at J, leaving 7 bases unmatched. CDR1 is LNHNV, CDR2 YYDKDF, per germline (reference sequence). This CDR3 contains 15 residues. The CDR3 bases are TGTGCCACCAGCAGAGCCCGGGACTACCTTGAGACCCAGTACTTC. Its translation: CATSRARDYLETQYF.

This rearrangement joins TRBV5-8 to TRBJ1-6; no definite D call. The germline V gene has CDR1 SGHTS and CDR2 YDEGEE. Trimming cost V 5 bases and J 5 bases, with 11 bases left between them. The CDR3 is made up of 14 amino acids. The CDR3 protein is CASRWGTDNSPLHF. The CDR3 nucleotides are TGTGCCAGCAGATGGGGAACGGATAATTCACCCCTCCACTTT.

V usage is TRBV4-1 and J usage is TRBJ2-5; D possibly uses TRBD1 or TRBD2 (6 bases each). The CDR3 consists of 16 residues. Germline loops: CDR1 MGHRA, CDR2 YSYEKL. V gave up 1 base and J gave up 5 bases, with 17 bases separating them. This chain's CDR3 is CASSQVGGLRQETQYF. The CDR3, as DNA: TGCGCCAGCAGCCAAGTGGGGGGCCTCAGACAGGAGACCCAGTACTTC.

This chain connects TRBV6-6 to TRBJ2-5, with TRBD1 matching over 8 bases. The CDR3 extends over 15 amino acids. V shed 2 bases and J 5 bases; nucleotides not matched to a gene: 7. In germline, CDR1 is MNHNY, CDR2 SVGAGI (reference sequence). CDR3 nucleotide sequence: TGTGCCAGCAGTTACCCTCGGACAGGGTCCGAGACCCAGTACTTC. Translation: CASSYPRTGSETQYF.

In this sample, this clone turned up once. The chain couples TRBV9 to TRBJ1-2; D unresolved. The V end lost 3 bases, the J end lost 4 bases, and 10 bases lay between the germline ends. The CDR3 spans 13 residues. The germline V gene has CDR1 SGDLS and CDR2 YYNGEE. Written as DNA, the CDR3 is TGTGCCAGCAGCGAGGGCCCCTTCTATGGCTACACCTTC. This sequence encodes CASSEGPFYGYTF.

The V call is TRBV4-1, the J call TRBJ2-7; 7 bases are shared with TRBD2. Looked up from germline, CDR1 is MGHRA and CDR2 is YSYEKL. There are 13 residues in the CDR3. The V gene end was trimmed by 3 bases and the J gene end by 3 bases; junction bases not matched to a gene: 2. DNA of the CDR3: TGCGCCAGCAGCCAGCCTAGCGGCTACGAGCAGTACTTC. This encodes CASSQPSGYEQYF.

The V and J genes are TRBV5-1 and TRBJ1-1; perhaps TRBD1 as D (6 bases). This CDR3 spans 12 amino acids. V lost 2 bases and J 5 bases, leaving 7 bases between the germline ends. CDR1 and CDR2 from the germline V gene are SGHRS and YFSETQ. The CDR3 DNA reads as TGCGCCAGCAGCTTTCAGGGGACTGAAGCTTTCTTT. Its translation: CASSFQGTEAFF.

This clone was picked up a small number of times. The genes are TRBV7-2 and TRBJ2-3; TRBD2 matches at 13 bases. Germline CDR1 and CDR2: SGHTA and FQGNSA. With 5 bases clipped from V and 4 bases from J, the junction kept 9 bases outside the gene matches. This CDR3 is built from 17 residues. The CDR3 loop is CASSQTSGGPPPDTQYF. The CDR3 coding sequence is TGTGCCAGCAGCCAGACTAGCGGGGGGCCTCCCCCAGATACGCAGTATTTT.

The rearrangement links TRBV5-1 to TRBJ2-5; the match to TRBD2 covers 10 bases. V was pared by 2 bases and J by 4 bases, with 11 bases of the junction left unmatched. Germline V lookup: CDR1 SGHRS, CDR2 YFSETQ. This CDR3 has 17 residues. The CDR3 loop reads CASSLRGGTSEGETQYF. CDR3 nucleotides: TGCGCCAGCAGCTTACGTGGGGGGACTAGCGAGGGAGAGACCCAGTACTTC.

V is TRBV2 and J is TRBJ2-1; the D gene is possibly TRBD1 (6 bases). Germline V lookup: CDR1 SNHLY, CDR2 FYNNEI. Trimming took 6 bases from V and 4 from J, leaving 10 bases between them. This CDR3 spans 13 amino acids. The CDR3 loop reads CASRNRVYNEQFF. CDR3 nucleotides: TGTGCCAGCAGGAACAGGGTTTACAATGAGCAGTTCTTC.

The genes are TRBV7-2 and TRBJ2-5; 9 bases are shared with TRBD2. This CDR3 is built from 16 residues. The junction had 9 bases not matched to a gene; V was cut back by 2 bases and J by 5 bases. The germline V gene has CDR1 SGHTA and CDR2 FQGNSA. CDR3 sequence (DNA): TGTGCCAGCAGCTTAACTGGCGGGGGGGCCTGGGAGACCCAGTACTTC. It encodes CASSLTGGGAWETQYF. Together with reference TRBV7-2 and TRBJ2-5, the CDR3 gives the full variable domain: GAGVSQSPSNKVTEKGKDVELRCDPISGHTALYWYRQSLGQGLEFLIYFQGNSAPDKSGLPSDRFSAERTGGSVSTLTIQRTQQEDSAVYLCASSLTGGGAWETQYFGPGTRLLVL.